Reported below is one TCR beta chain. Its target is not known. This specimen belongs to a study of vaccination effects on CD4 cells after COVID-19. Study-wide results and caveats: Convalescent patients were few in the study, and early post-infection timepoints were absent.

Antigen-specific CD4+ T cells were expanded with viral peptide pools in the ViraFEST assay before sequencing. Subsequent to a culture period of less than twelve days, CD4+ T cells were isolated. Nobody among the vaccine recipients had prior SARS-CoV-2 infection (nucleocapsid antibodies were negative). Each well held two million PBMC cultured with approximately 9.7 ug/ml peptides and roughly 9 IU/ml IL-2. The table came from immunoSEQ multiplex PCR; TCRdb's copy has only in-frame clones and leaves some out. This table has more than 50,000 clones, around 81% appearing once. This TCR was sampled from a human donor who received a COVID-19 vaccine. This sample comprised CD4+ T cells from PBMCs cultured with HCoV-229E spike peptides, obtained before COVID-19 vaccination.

The DNA of the CDR3 is TGTGCCAGCAGCTTGTTAGGGAAGAATGAAAAACTGTTTTTT. Translated: CASSLLGKNEKLFF. The rearrangement joins TRBV11-2 to TRBJ1-4, with no clear D. This CDR3 region has 14 residues. V shed 3 bases and J shed 5 bases, with 10 bases lying between them. Germline CDR1 reads SGHAT; CDR2 reads FQNNGV.